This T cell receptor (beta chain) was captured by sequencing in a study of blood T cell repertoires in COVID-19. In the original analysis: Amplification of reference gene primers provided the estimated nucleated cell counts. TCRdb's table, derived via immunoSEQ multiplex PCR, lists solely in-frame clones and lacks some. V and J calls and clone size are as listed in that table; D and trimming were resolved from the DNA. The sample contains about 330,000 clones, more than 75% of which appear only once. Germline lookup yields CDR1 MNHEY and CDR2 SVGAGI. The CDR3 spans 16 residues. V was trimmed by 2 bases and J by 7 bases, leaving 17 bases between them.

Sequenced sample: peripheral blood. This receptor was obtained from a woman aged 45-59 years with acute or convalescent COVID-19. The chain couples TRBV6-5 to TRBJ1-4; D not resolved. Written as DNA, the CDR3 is TGTGCCAGCAGTTACGAACCCCGTCCTGGCCGTGAAAAACTGTTTTTT. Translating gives CASSYEPRPGREKLFF.